The 21 T cell receptor beta chains reported below all come from one sample, sequenced in a study of tumor and adjacent non-tumor tissue in lung cancer. RNA was extracted from bulk tissue without any cell sorting. Three rounds of nested PCR, following a modified ARM-PCR protocol, produced the TCRbeta library. TCRdb reanalysed the multiplex PCR reads using MiXCR and keeps one entry per CDR3 protein. The sample has about 200,000 distinct CDR3 sequences; 60% to 85% are singletons. Sequencing was carried out using lung tumor tissue. Receptor source: a man in his 60s with non-small cell lung cancer.

As DNA, the CDR3 is TGTGCCAGCAATAAGGGAAATAATTCACCCCTCCACTTT. Its translation is CASNKGNNSPLHF. This sequence joins TRBV6-1 and TRBJ1-6; D call uncertain. Germline values: CDR1 MNHNS, CDR2 SASEGT. The CDR3 sequence is 13 residues long. V lost 7 bases, J lost 5 bases, and 9 bases lay in between.

About this clonotype: At one boundary the junction diverges from the germline segment, which might be a read error. The chain combines TRBV4-3 with TRBJ1-3, with a weak D call TRBD1 (5 bases). The CDR3 is 15 amino acids. Germline V lookup: CDR1 LGHNA, CDR2 YSLEER. The CDR3 bases are TGCGCCACCAGCCAAGATCGGGGGACGGGAAATACCATATATTTT. Its protein product is CATSQDRGTGNTIYF.

As concerns this clonotype: Here the CDR3 omits its conserved ending phenylalanine or tryptophan, so a read error is the likely source. The chain employs TRBV20-1 and TRBJ2-3; 10 bases agree with TRBD1. CDR3 size: 15 residues. CDR1 is DFQATT and CDR2 is SNEGSKA in the germline V gene (reference sequence). The trim removed 6 bases at V and 6 bases at J, leaving 12 bases unmatched. CDR3 sequence (DNA): TGCAGTGCGGATCGAGGGACAGGGGCGCAGGATACGCAGTATTTA. Amino acid sequence: CSADRGTGAQDTQYL.

On this clonotype: A much larger clone differs by one base, so this may be a read error. The V and J genes are TRBV29-1 and TRBJ2-7; 7 bases fit TRBD1. This CDR3 is 13 amino acids long. The V and J ends lost 3 bases and 1 base, in that order; junction bases with no gene match: 3. Germline CDR1 and CDR2: SQVTM and ANQGSEA. DNA of the CDR3: TGCAGCGTTGATAGGACAGGATCCTACGAGCAGTACTTC. It is translated as CSVDRTGSYEQYF.

The chain combines TRBV11-2 with TRBJ2-6; D gene unclear. The CDR3 totals 19 residues. Trimming pared 7 bases from V and 0 bases from J, leaving 22 bases between. Per germline, CDR1 SGHAT and CDR2 FQNNGV. The CDR3 DNA sequence: TGTGCCAGCAACTCAGTTCCAAAGGATAGGCCCTCTGGGGCCAACGTCCTGACTTTC. It encodes CASNSVPKDRPSGANVLTF. Full variable domain (missing parts from reference TRBV11-2 and TRBJ2-6): EAGVAQSPRYKIIEKRQSVAFWCNPISGHATLYWYQQILGQGPKLLIQFQNNGVVDDSQLPKDRFSAERLKGVDSTLKIQPAKLEDSAVYLCASNSVPKDRPSGANVLTFGAGSRLTVL.

A word on this clonotype: Possible read error: a much larger clone is one base away. The genes are TRBV11-2 and TRBJ2-7; TRBD2 matches 15 bases. V lost 4 bases to trimming and J lost 0 bases; unmatched junction nucleotides: 10. CDR3 length equals 19 residues. Germline V gives CDR1 SGHAT, CDR2 FQNNGV. The CDR3 loop is CASSSAGLAGGRSSYEQYF. The CDR3 bases are TGTGCCAGCAGCTCGGCGGGACTAGCGGGGGGTAGAAGCTCCTACGAGCAGTACTTC.

This clonotype came up once. The CDR3 carries no conserved terminal phenylalanine or tryptophan, so it likely arises from a read error. The chain is built from TRBV12-3 or TRBV12-4 and TRBJ1-5; 8 positions agree with TRBD1. With 5 bases clipped from V and 7 bases from J, the junction kept 7 bases outside the gene matches. This CDR3 has 14 residues. CDR3 coding DNA: TGTGCCAGCAGTCCCCGACAGGGGCGCCAGCCCCAGCATATT. Protein product: CASSPRQGRQPQHI.

As for this clonotype: This may be a read error, as it is one base from a much larger clone. The chain combines TRBV4-2 with TRBJ2-4; the match to TRBD2 covers 11 bases. CDR3 length: 16 amino acids. Germline V lookup: CDR1 LGHNA, CDR2 YNFKEQ. CDR3 residues: CARSLSLAGGKNIQYF. The CDR3 DNA is TGTGCCAGAAGCCTGTCGCTAGCGGGAGGTAAAAACATTCAGTACTTC.

As regards this clonotype: The junction and the germline gene differ at one end; a read error may be behind it. The genes are TRBV4-2 and TRBJ2-1; D may be TRBD1 (6 bases). Germline lookup yields CDR1 LGHNA and CDR2 YNFKEQ. The CDR3 runs 14 residues. The CDR3 reads CAISQDYGGYEQFF. CDR3 DNA: TGTGCCATCAGCCAAGATTATGGGGGCTATGAGCAGTTCTTC.

This clonotype has at least ten counts. This rearrangement joins TRBV20-1 to TRBJ2-1; TRBD2 matches at 11 bases. The germline V gene has CDR1 DFQATT and CDR2 SNEGSKA (reference sequence). CDR3 length: 16 residues. V lost 0 bases and J lost 7; bases outside the gene matches: 8. The DNA for the CDR3 is TGCAGTGCTAGAGATCGAACTAGCGGGAGTCTAAATGAGCAGTTCTTC. Amino acid sequence: CSARDRTSGSLNEQFF.

This clonotype showed up just a few times. This sequence joins TRBV20-1 and TRBJ2-1; D might be TRBD1 or TRBD2, each matching 5 bases. Germline CDR1 and CDR2: DFQATT and SNEGSKA (reference sequence). Trimming shortened V by 1 base and J by 2 bases, and 12 bases separated the two germline ends. The CDR3 extends over 15 amino acids. CDR3 sequence: CSARVSGRTYNEQFF. In DNA, the CDR3 is TGCAGTGCTAGAGTTTCGGGACGGACCTACAATGAGCAGTTCTTC.

This clonotype was seen only once. Compared with germline, one end of the junction differs, possibly owing to a read error. The J gene is TRBJ1-5, the V gene TRBV20-1, with D possibly being TRBD1 (6 bases). The CDR3 contains 14 residues. CDR1 is DFQATT and CDR2 is SNEGSKA in the germline V gene (reference sequence). CDR3 in DNA: TGCAGTACTAGATCGTTCGGGGGCAATCAGCCCCAACATTTT. Amino acids: CSTRSFGGNQPQHF.

For this clonotype: One base away lies a much larger clone, so this may be a sequencing read error. The chain uses TRBV20-1 and TRBJ2-3, with 12 positions matching TRBD2. From germline, CDR1 is DFQATT and CDR2 SNEGSKA (reference sequence). Trimming took 7 bases from V and 4 from J; bases not matched to a gene: 6. The CDR3 length is 14 residues. As DNA, the CDR3 is TGCAGTGTGAGGACTAGCGGGAAAGCAGATACGCAGTATTTT. Amino acid sequence: CSVRTSGKADTQYF.

Note on this clonotype: Given a much more abundant clone one base away, this may be a read error. The genes are TRBV4-1 and TRBJ2-5; D gene uncertain. Germline V gene sequence: CDR1 MGHRA, CDR2 YSYEKL. The CDR3 spans 17 residues. CDR3 in DNA: TGCACCAGCAGCCAAGATCCCTCCTCTTCGAGCCAAGAGACCCAGTACTTC. Protein sequence: CTSSQDPSSSSQETQYF.

In regard to this clonotype: One end of the junction fails to match germline, which may point to a read error. The rearrangement links TRBV4-3 to TRBJ1-4; 10 bases map to TRBD1. Per the germline V gene, CDR1 is LGHNA and CDR2 is YSLEER. The CDR3 contains 17 residues. CDR3: CASSQALTGQGNEELFF. In nucleotides, the CDR3 is TGCGCTAGCAGCCAAGCCTTGACGGGACAGGGGAATGAAGAACTGTTTTTT.

This clonotype was picked up many times. This chain's CDR3 is CASSPGGTGDYYGYTF. CDR3 nucleotide sequence: TGCGCCAGCAGCCCCGGTGGAACAGGGGACTACTATGGCTACACCTTC. The chain has TRBV4-1 and TRBJ1-2; TRBD1 matches at 7 bases. CDR3 length equals 16 residues. Germline V lookup: CDR1 MGHRA, CDR2 YSYEKL. V shed 4 bases, J shed 3 bases, and the junction held 11 bases outside the gene matches.

This clonotype was recorded many times. This chain links TRBV4-1 with TRBJ2-6; D not resolved. Trimming took off 2 bases at V and 0 bases at J, with 8 bases between the two ends. The V gene's germline CDR1 is MGHRA and CDR2 YSYEKL. This CDR3 spans 16 amino acids. CDR3 coding DNA: TGCGCCAGCAGCCAACACACTGGCTCTGGGGCCAACGTCCTGACTTTC. It specifies CASSQHTGSGANVLTF.

The rearrangement uses TRBV28 and TRBJ1-2; no clear D. CDR1 and CDR2 from the germline V gene are MDHEN and SYDVKM. The CDR3 runs 14 residues. V lost 6 bases to trimming and J lost 5 bases, with 16 bases between them. CDR3 region: CASRRIELWYGYTF. Written as DNA, the CDR3 is TGTGCCAGCAGAAGGATAGAGTTATGGTATGGCTACACCTTC.

Note on this clonotype: Since the CDR3 does not end with the conserved phenylalanine or tryptophan, this likely comes from a read error. The V and J genes are TRBV11-1 and TRBJ2-7; 8 nucleotides line up with TRBD2. Germline V gives CDR1 SGHAT, CDR2 FQDESV (reference sequence). The CDR3 loop spans 16 amino acids. V was pared by 5 bases and J by 5 bases, with 14 bases of the junction left unmatched. The CDR3 loop is CASSPGTGGGSHEQYL. The CDR3 region has the DNA TGTGCCAGCAGCCCGGGGACTGGCGGGGGGTCACACGAGCAGTACTTA.

About this clonotype: A junction end diverges from the germline sequence, so it may reflect a read error. The chain recombines TRBV20-1 with TRBJ1-4; TRBD1 aligns across 7 bases. Germline V gives CDR1 DFQATT, CDR2 SNEGSKA (reference sequence). The CDR3 covers 13 residues. CDR3 residues: CSVTPGGGEELFF. CDR3 in DNA: TGCAGTGTTACCCCAGGGGGAGGTGAAGAACTGTTTTTT.

The chain is built from TRBV20-1 and TRBJ2-3, with D unresolved. The germline V gene has CDR1 DFQATT and CDR2 SNEGSKA (reference sequence). Trimming took 5 bases from V and 0 from J, leaving 12 bases between them. This CDR3 comprises 14 residues. CDR3 amino acids: CSADGRLSTDTQYF. The CDR3 DNA follows: TGCAGTGCTGACGGCCGGCTTAGCACAGATACGCAGTATTTT.